This T cell receptor (beta chain) is from a study of blood T cells in healthy people across ages. The study's findings and limits: Versus aged donors, long-lived donors had higher diversity and more naive CD4+ cells.

This clonotype was detected many times. Its target is unknown. Germline CDR1 MNHEY, CDR2 SVGAGI. The V and J ends lost 0 bases and 3 bases respectively, with 12 bases between them. There are 15 residues in the CDR3. A sample-barcoded 5' primer and a J-beta primer mix were used in a second PCR of roughly 6 to 12 cycles. TCRdb re-called the 5' RACE reads through MiXCR, storing one row per CDR3 protein. Of about 670,000 distinct CDR3 sequences listed, under 65% are singletons. The receptor comes from a woman older than 75 in good health. Material: blood. The V and J genes are TRBV6-5 and TRBJ2-7, with D possibly TRBD1 on 6 matching bases. CDR3 region: CASSYSNLGGYEQYF. CDR3 bases: TGTGCCAGCAGTTACTCGAATCTAGGGGGCTACGAGCAGTACTTC.